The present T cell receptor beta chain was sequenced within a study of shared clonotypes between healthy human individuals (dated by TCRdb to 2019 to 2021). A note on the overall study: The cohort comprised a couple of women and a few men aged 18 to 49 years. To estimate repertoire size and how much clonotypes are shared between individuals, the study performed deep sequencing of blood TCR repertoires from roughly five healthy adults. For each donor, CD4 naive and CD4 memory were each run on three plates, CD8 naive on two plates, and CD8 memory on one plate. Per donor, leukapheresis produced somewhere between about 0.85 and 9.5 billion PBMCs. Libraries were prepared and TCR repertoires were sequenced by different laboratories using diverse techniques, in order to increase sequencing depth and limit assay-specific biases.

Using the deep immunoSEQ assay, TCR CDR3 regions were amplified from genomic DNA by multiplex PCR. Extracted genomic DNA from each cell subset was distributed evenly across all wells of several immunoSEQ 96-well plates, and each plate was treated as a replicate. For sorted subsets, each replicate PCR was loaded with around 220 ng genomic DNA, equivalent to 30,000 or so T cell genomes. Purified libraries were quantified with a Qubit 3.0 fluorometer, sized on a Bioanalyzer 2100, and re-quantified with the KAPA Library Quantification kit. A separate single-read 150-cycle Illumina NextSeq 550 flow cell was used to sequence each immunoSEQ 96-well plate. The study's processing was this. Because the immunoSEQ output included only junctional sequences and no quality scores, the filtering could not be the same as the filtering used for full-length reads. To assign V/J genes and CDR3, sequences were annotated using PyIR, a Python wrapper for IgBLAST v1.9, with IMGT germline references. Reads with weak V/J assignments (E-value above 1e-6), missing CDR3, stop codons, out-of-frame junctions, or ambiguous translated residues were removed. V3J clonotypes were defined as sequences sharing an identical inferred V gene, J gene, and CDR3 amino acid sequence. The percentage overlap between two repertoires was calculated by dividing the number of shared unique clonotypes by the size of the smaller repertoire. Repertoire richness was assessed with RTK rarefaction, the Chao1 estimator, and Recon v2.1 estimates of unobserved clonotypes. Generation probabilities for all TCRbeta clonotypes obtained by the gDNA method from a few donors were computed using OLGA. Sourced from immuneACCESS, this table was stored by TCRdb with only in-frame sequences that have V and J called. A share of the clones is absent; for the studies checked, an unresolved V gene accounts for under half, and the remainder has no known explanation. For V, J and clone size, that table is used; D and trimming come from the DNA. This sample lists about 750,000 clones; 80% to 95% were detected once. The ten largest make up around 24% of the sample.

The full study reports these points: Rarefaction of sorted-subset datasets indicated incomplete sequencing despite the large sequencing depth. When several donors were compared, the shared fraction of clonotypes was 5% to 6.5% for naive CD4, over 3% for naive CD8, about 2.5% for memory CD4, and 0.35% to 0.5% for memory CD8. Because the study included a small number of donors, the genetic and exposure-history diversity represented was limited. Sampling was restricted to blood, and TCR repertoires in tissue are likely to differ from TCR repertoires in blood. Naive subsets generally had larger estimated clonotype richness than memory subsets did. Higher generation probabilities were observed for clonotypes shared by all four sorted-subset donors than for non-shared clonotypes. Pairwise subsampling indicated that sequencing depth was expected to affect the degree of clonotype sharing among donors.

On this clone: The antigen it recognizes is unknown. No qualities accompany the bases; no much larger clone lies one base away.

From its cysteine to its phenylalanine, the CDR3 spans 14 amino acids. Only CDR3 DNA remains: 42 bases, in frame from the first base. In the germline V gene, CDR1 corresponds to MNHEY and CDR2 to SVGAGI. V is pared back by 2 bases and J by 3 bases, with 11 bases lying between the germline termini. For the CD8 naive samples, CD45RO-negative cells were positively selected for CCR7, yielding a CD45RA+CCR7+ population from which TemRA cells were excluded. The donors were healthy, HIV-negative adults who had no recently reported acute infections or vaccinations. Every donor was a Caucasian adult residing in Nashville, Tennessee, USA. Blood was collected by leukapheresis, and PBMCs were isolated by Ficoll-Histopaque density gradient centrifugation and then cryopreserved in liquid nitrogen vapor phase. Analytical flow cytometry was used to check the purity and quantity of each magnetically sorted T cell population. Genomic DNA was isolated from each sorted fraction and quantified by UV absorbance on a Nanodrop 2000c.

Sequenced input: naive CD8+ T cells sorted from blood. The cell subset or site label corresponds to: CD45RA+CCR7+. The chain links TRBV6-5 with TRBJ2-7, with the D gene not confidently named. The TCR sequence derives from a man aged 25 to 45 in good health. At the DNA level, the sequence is TGTGCCAGCAGTTACGGGTCTGGGGTCTACGAGCAGTACTTC. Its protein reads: CASSYGSGVYEQYF.